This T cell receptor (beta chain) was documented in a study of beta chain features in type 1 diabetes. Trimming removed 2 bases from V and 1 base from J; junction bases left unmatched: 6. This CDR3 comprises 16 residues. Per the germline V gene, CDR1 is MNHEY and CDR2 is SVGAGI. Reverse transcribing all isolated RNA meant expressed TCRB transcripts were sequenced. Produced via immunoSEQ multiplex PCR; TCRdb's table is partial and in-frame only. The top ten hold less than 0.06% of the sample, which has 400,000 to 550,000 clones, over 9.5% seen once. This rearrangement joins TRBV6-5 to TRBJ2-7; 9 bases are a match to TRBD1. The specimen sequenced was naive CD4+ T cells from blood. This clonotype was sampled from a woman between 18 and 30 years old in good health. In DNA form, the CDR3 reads TGTGCCAGCAGTTACCCTTTGGGGACAGGGTCCTACGAGCAGTACTTC. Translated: CASSYPLGTGSYEQYF.